Presented here are 19 T cell receptor beta chains from one specimen sequenced in a study of CD8 T cells in ankylosing spondylitis. From the 5' RACE reads, TCRdb called clonotypes with MiXCR, one entry per CDR3 protein. Among approximately 300,000 distinct CDR3 sequences listed, 20% were seen once. Sequenced sample: blood, either unsorted or a sorted T cell fraction (not recorded which). The receptors stem from a male donor with ankylosing spondylitis or in good health (not recorded which).

This clonotype was observed a few times. The CDR3 sequence is CASSLTGFDTEAFF. For the CDR3, the DNA is TGCGCCAGCAGCTTGACGGGTTTTGACACTGAAGCTTTCTTT. The chain combines TRBV5-1 with TRBJ1-1; no clear D gene. This CDR3 has 14 amino acids. Between the trimmed V and J ends, which lost 1 base and 3 bases, there was a span of 10 bases. The germline CDR1 and CDR2 sequences are SGHRS and YFSETQ.

The rearrangement uses TRBV29-1 and TRBJ1-2; D gene unclear. The CDR3 runs to 13 residues. The V and J ends lost 3 bases and 3 bases respectively, with 11 bases between them. Per the germline V gene, CDR1 is SQVTM and CDR2 is ANQGSEA. The CDR3 spells CSVDEVLDYGYTF. The CDR3, as DNA: TGCAGCGTTGACGAGGTTCTTGACTATGGCTACACCTTC.

The chain is built from TRBV3-1 and TRBJ1-1; D uncertain. The CDR3 consists of 12 residues. The germline CDR1 and CDR2 sequences are LGHDT and YNNKEL (reference sequence). The V gene lost 7 bases and the J gene lost 1 base, with 7 bases spanning the gap. This CDR3 is CASTDPNTEAFF. The CDR3 DNA sequence: TGTGCCAGCACCGATCCGAACACTGAAGCTTTCTTT. Together with reference TRBV3-1 and TRBJ1-1, the CDR3 gives the full variable domain: DTAVSQTPKYLVTQMGNDKSIKCEQNLGHDTMYWYKQDSKKFLKIMFSYNNKELIINETVPNRFSPKSPDKAHLNLHINSLELGDSAVYFCASTDPNTEAFFGQGTRLTVV.

A few counts support this clonotype. The chain combines TRBV28 with TRBJ2-1; 7 nucleotides agree with TRBD1. Germline CDR1 reads MDHEN; CDR2 reads SYDVKM. The CDR3 extends over 16 amino acids. J was trimmed by 3 bases and V by 2 bases; bases with no gene match: 7. The CDR3 loop reads CASSLRQGVFYNEQFF. Here the CDR3 DNA reads TGTGCCAGCAGTTTAAGACAGGGAGTTTTCTACAATGAGCAGTTCTTC.

This clonotype has only a few counts. This chain links TRBV6-1 with TRBJ2-5, with 8 bases that match TRBD2. CDR1 and CDR2 (germline): MNHNS, SASEGT. V gave up 0 bases and J gave up 5 bases; unmatched junction bases: 14. This CDR3 spans 18 amino acids. The CDR3 sequence is CASSEAWASGSSQETQYF. The CDR3 DNA is TGTGCCAGCAGTGAAGCGTGGGCTAGCGGGTCCTCACAGGAGACCCAGTACTTC.

This clonotype came up a few times. This sequence joins TRBV5-1 and TRBJ1-4, with TRBD1 as a possible D gene (5 bases). CDR1 SGHRS and CDR2 YFSETQ come from the germline V gene. This CDR3 is built from 15 residues. Trimming pared 3 bases from V and 8 bases from J, leaving 17 bases between. The CDR3 DNA sequence: TGCGCCAGCAGCTCCGGCGGAGGGGAGTTGGAAAAACTGTTTTTT. As protein: CASSSGGGELEKLFF.

The CDR3 sequence is CATSRDRVGTGELFF. The CDR3 DNA sequence: TGTGCCACCAGCAGAGATCGGGTGGGGACCGGGGAGCTGTTTTTT. The chain is built from TRBV15 and TRBJ2-2; D gene unclear. The CDR3 totals 15 residues. V shed 0 bases and J shed 5 bases, with 10 bases lying between them. Germline V gene sequence: CDR1 LNHNV, CDR2 YYDKDF (reference sequence). Full variable domain (missing parts from reference TRBV15 and TRBJ2-2): DAMVIQNPRYQVTQFGKPVTLSCSQTLNHNVMYWYQQKSSQAPKLLFHYYDKDFNNEADTPDNFQSRRPNTSFCFLDIRSPGLGDTAMYLCATSRDRVGTGELFFGEGSRLTVL.

A few counts support this clonotype. J is TRBJ1-1 and V is TRBV15; D might be TRBD1 (5 bases). Between the trimmed V and J ends, which lost 1 base and 5 bases, there was a span of 8 bases. The CDR3 sequence is 13 residues long. The V gene's germline CDR1 is LNHNV and CDR2 YYDKDF (reference sequence). CDR3 DNA: TGTGCCACCAGCAGAGTGGGGGGAACTGAAGCTTTCTTT. The encoded protein is CATSRVGGTEAFF.

This clonotype was detected only a few times. The rearrangement links TRBV20-1 to TRBJ1-1; no firm D call. The CDR3 is 14 amino acids. Germline loops: CDR1 DFQATT, CDR2 SNEGSKA (reference sequence). The V gene lost 1 base and the J gene lost 1 base, with 10 bases spanning the gap. CDR3 sequence: CSARGSRSNTEAFF. The CDR3 bases are TGCAGTGCTAGAGGAAGCAGATCGAACACTGAAGCTTTCTTT.

This clonotype was seen a handful of times. The chain recombines TRBV10-3 with TRBJ2-3, with D perhaps TRBD1 (6 bases). Germline CDR1 ENHRY, CDR2 SYGVKD. V lost 4 bases to trimming and J lost 2 bases, with 16 bases between them. This CDR3 is 16 amino acids long. The CDR3 DNA follows: TGTGCCATCAGTGGGTCGCAGGGGACCAACACAGATACGCAGTATTTT. This translates into CAISGSQGTNTDTQYF.

The CDR3 coding sequence is TGTGCCAGCAGTTTAGGCGGTTTCAATGAGCAGTTCTTC. Encoded protein: CASSLGGFNEQFF. V usage is TRBV12-3 or TRBV12-4 and J usage is TRBJ2-1; no clear D gene. The CDR3 runs 13 residues. V lost 1 base and J lost 6, with 7 bases in between.

This rearrangement joins TRBV5-1 to TRBJ1-1; no firm D call. The CDR3 spans 13 residues. The V gene lost 4 bases and the J gene lost 4 bases, with 11 bases spanning the gap. The V gene's germline CDR1 is SGHRS and CDR2 YFSETQ. CDR3 bases: TGCGCCAGCAGCCTGGGCGGGATCACTGAAGCTTTCTTT. Amino acid sequence: CASSLGGITEAFF.

The chain uses TRBV5-1 and TRBJ2-3, with unresolved D. V shed 3 bases and J shed 0 bases, with 11 bases lying between them. The CDR3 is made up of 15 amino acids. Germline values: CDR1 SGHRS, CDR2 YFSETQ. The CDR3 here is CASSSQTTSTDTQYF. CDR3 in DNA: TGCGCCAGCAGCTCCCAGACAACTAGCACAGATACGCAGTATTTT. Variable domain in full (rest from reference TRBV5-1 and TRBJ2-3): KAGVTQTPRYLIKTRGQQVTLSCSPISGHRSVSWYQQTPGQGLQFLFEYFSETQRNKGNFPGRFSGRQFSNSRSEMNVSTLELGDSALYLCASSSQTTSTDTQYFGPGTRLTVL.

This clonotype was detected a few times. The chain recombines TRBV2 with TRBJ1-2, with 9 positions matching TRBD1. The V and J ends lost 10 bases and 3 bases, in that order; junction bases with no gene match: 6. CDR1 SNHLY and CDR2 FYNNEI come from the germline V gene. This CDR3 is built from 13 residues. CDR3 nucleotide sequence: TGTGCCATAAATCGACAGGGGGACTATGGCTACACCTTC. Protein sequence: CAINRQGDYGYTF. Looking up the rest from reference TRBV2 and TRBJ1-2 gives the full variable domain: EPEVTQTPSHQVTQMGQEVILRCVPISNHLYFYWYRQILGQKVEFLVSFYNNEISEKSEIFDDQFSVERPDGSNFTLKIRSTKLEDSAMYFCAINRQGDYGYTFGSGTRLTVV.

This clonotype was observed a few times. The chain is built from TRBV20-1 and TRBJ2-1; D possibly corresponds to TRBD2 (5 bases). Trimming pared 6 bases from V and 6 bases from J, leaving 12 bases between. Germline V gene data show CDR1 as DFQATT and CDR2 as SNEGSKA (reference sequence). The CDR3 runs 12 residues. The CDR3 reads CSAPTSFNEQFF. DNA for the CDR3: TGCAGTGCCCCAACTAGTTTCAATGAGCAGTTCTTC.

In its sample, this clonotype was seen many times. In nucleotides, the CDR3 is TGTGCCAGCAGCGTAGGTGACACTGAAGCTTTCTTT. It translates to CASSVGDTEAFF. The chain is built from TRBV9 and TRBJ1-1, with unresolved D. The germline gives CDR1 SGDLS, CDR2 YYNGEE. V shed 0 bases and J shed 3 bases, with 3 bases lying between them. This CDR3 spans 12 amino acids.

This clonotype has more than one count but fewer than ten. The chain recombines TRBV7-8 with TRBJ1-3; D is unclear. The V gene's germline CDR1 is SGHVS and CDR2 FQNEAQ. V was trimmed by 6 bases and J by 0 bases, leaving 12 bases between them. The CDR3 loop spans 15 amino acids. The CDR3, as DNA: TGTGCCAGCAGTCCTCGATGGCGCTCTGGAAACACCATATATTTT. Its translation: CASSPRWRSGNTIYF.

The chain joins TRBV24-1 to TRBJ2-1, with 8 nucleotides matching TRBD1. The V and J ends lost 4 bases and 2 bases, in that order; junction bases with no gene match: 3. CDR1 is KGHDR, CDR2 SFDVKD, per germline. The CDR3 contains 15 residues. Here the CDR3 DNA reads TGTGCCACCAGTGACGCGGACAGGGCCTACAATGAGCAGTTCTTC. Protein sequence: CATSDADRAYNEQFF.

The count of this clonotype is one. The CDR3 coding sequence is TGTGCCAGCAGTCCGCGGGCGGGCCGCTATGGCTACACCTTC. This translates into CASSPRAGRYGYTF. V gene TRBV6-1 combines with J gene TRBJ1-2, with D unresolved. Deletions cut 5 bases from V and 4 bases from J, with 14 bases between. Germline V gene data show CDR1 as MNHNS and CDR2 as SASEGT. CDR3 length: 14 residues.